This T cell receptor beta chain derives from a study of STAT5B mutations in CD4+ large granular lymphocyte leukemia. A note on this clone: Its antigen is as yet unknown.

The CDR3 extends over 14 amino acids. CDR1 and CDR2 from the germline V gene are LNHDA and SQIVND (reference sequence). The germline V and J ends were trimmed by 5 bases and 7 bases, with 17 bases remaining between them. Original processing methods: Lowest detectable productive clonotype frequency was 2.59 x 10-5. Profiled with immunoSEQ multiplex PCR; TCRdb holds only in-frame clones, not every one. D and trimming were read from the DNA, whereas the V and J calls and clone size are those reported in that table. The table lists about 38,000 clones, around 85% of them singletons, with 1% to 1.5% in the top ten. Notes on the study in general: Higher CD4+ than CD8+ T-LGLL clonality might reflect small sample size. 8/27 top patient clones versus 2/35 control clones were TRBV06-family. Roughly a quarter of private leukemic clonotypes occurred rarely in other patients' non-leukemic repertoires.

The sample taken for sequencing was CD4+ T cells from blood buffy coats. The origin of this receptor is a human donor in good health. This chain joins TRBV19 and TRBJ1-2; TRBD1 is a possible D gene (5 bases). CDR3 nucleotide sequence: TGTGCCAGTAGTCCCCCCGCCAGGGAGAGTGGCTACACCTTC. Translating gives CASSPPARESGYTF.